This T cell receptor (beta chain) emerged from a study of blood T cell repertoires in COVID-19. About the study: Specimens from acute and convalescent COVID-19 originated in the United States, Italy and Spain. In each case, the material was cDNA or gDNA derived from T cells, B-cell-depleted T cells, or PBMCs.

This CDR3 contains 14 residues. CDR1 and CDR2 from the germline V gene are KGHSH and LQKENI. V lost 2 bases, J lost 7 bases, and 3 bases stayed unmatched. In the study's own analysis: Reference gene primer amplification gave nucleated cell count estimates. Here immunoSEQ multiplex PCR was the method, and the copy in TCRdb shows in-frame clones only, minus some. D and trimming come from the DNA, and the V and J calls and clone size come from that table. The sample lists 350,000 or so clones, 90% occurring once. The V call is TRBV18, the J call TRBJ1-5; 9 positions match TRBD1. The sequence came from a man aged 18 to 30 with active or convalescent COVID-19. The sequencing input was peripheral blood. The CDR3 DNA reads as TGTGCCAGCTCACCAGGGACAGGGCCCCAGCCCCAGCATTTT. It yields the protein CASSPGTGPQPQHF.